A single TCR beta chain is shown here with its context. Its antigen remains unknown. Trimming took 7 bases from V and 8 from J; bases not matched to a gene: 3. The CDR3 loop spans 12 amino acids. Germline values: CDR1 SQVTM, CDR2 ANQGSEA. Method: immunoSEQ multiplex PCR; TCRdb's copy keeps in-frame clones and lacks some. The data show 130,000 to 150,000 clones, with 85% to 90% seen just once and 3% to 3.5% held by the top ten. This sample stems from a study of cytomegalovirus exposure and HLA in healthy donors. Turning to the study itself: In a later analysis, it was reported that the 110 or so validation repertoires had been produced on the same platform as the 500 to 850 repertoires belonging to the first cohort. Study outcomes and limitations: Associated with cytomegalovirus, according to the listing, were around 160 TCR beta chains.

The rearrangement links TRBV29-1 to TRBJ2-1, with TRBD2 identical over 12 bases. This TCR was recovered from a woman between 18 and 30 years old in good health and CMV-seropositive. Sequenced: PBMCs. CDR3 residues: CSASGGEDEQFF. As DNA, the CDR3 is TGCAGCGCTAGCGGGGGGGAGGATGAGCAGTTCTTC.